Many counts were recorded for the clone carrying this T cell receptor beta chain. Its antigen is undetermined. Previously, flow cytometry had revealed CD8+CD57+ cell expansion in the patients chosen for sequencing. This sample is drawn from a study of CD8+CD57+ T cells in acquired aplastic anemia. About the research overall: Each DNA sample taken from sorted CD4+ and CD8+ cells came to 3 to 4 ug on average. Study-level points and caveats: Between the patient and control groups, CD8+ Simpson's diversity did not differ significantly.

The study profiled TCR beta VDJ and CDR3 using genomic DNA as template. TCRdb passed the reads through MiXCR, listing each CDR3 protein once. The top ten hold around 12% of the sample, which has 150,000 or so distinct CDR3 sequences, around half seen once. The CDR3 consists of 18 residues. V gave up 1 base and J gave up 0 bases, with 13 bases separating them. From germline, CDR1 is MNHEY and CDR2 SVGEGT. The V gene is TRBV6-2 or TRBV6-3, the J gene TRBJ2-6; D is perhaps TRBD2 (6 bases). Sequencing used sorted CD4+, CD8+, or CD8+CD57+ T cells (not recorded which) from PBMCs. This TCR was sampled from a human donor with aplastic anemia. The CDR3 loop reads CASSYFAGSSSGANVLTF. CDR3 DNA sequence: TGTGCCAGCAGTTACTTCGCGGGGTCCAGCTCTGGGGCCAACGTCCTGACTTTC.